This passage covers 2 T cell receptor beta chains from one sample sequenced in a study of cytotoxic CD8 clonotypes in ibrutinib-treated CLL. Measured with immunoSEQ multiplex PCR; TCRdb has only the in-frame clones, and not every one. The sample includes 160,000 or so clones, over 75% of them seen just once. Material: PBMCs, obtained at disease progression, from a patient treated with ibrutinib. Every receptor here comes from a human donor with chronic lymphocytic leukemia.

Many counts were recorded for this clone. V is TRBV29-1 and J is TRBJ1-3; D gene ambiguous. Trimming removed 6 bases at V and 0 bases at J, with 6 bases between. The CDR3 has 12 amino acids. Germline V lookup: CDR1 SQVTM, CDR2 ANQGSEA. This CDR3 is CSVLDSGNTIYF. The CDR3 region has the DNA TGCAGCGTCCTGGACTCTGGAAACACCATATATTTT.

The chain carries TRBV7-9 and TRBJ1-3; D is unresolved. The V end lost 2 bases, the J end lost 4 bases, and 15 bases lay between the germline ends. The germline V gene encodes CDR1 SEHNR and CDR2 FQNEAQ (reference sequence). This CDR3 region has 16 residues. CDR3 DNA: TGTGCCAGCAGCTTAATCGGGCAAGGGTCCGGAAACACCATATATTTT. This sequence encodes CASSLIGQGSGNTIYF.